The 23 T cell receptor beta chains in this list originate from one sample, sequenced in a study of chemoradiotherapy in HPV16-positive cancers. The assay was immunoSEQ multiplex PCR, and TCRdb's table has in-frame clones only and misses some. The sample records 9,500 to 15,000 clones, roughly 90% being singletons. The specimen was blood, collected from a patient who underwent chemoradiotherapy. The receptors derive from a human donor with HPV-associated anogenital cancer.

This sequence joins TRBV12-5 and TRBJ2-2; D is uncertain. The CDR3 totals 13 residues. The germline gives CDR1 LGHNT, CDR2 FRNRAP. Trimming shortened V by 2 bases and J by 6 bases, and 7 bases separated the two germline ends. The CDR3: CASGLRDSGELFF. The CDR3, as DNA: TGTGCTAGTGGTTTGAGGGATTCCGGGGAGCTGTTTTTT.

The chain employs TRBV5-4 and TRBJ1-1; D is unclear. The V gene lost 4 bases and the J gene lost 5 bases, with 21 bases spanning the gap. Germline CDR1 reads SGHNT; CDR2 reads YYREEE (reference sequence). The CDR3 sequence is 16 residues long. CDR3 sequence reads: CASSERPLGDETEAFF. The CDR3 DNA is TGTGCCAGCAGCGAGAGACCGCTCGGTGACGAGACTGAAGCTTTCTTT. The full variable domain, with the rest looked up from reference TRBV5-4 and TRBJ1-1, is ETGVTQSPTHLIKTRGQQVTLRCSSQSGHNTVSWYQQALGQGPQFIFQYYREEENGRGNFPPRFSGLQFPNYSSELNVNALELDDSALYLCASSERPLGDETEAFFGQGTRLTVV.

J is TRBJ2-2 and V is TRBV7-7; 9 bases align to TRBD2. The CDR3 covers 15 residues. J gave up 2 bases and V 5 bases, and 3 bases lay outside the gene matches. Germline-derived CDR1 and CDR2 are SSHAT and FNYEAQ (reference sequence). CDR3 residues: CASSPGLANTGELFF. The CDR3 DNA reads TGTGCCAGCAGCCCGGGACTAGCTAACACCGGGGAGCTGTTTTTT.

V and J are TRBV2 and TRBJ2-1; TRBD2 matches 12 bases. The CDR3 length is 12 residues. CDR1 is SNHLY, CDR2 FYNNEI, per germline. The ends lost 7 bases at V and 13 bases at J; junction bases unmatched: 5. The CDR3, as DNA: TGTGCCAGCACCGGACTAGCGGGGCTCCAGTTCTTC. Amino acid sequence: CASTGLAGLQFF.

This chain connects TRBV11-2 to TRBJ1-2; tentatively, D is TRBD1 (5 bases). The CDR3 spans 15 residues. V was pared by 1 base and J by 4 bases, with 13 bases between. Germline lookup yields CDR1 SGHAT and CDR2 FQNNGV. The CDR3 sequence: CASSLGGARIYGYTF. Written as DNA, the CDR3 is TGTGCCAGCAGCTTAGGAGGGGCCCGCATCTATGGCTACACCTTC.

The chain has TRBV9 and TRBJ2-3; D is undetermined. The germline CDR1 and CDR2 sequences are SGDLS and YYNGEE. V dropped 4 bases and J dropped 1 base, with 10 bases sitting between them. The CDR3 loop spans 14 amino acids. CDR3 in amino acids: CASSPRLGTDTQYF. CDR3 sequence (DNA): TGTGCCAGCAGCCCGCGACTGGGCACAGATACGCAGTATTTT.

The J gene is TRBJ2-5, the V gene TRBV12-5; D is perhaps TRBD2 (7 bases). Trimming removed 6 bases from V and 2 bases from J, with 22 bases in between. The CDR3 contains 17 residues. Germline lookup yields CDR1 LGHNT and CDR2 FRNRAP. CDR3 loop: CASGSRGRLQQQETQYF. CDR3 in DNA: TGTGCTAGTGGATCGCGGGGGCGGCTACAACAACAAGAGACCCAGTACTTC. The whole variable domain, remainder taken from reference TRBV12-5 and TRBJ2-5, is DARVTQTPRHKVTEMGQEVTMRCQPILGHNTVFWYRQTMMQGLELLAYFRNRAPLDDSGMPKDRFSAEMPDATLATLKIQPSEPRDSAVYFCASGSRGRLQQQETQYFGPGTRLLVL.

The J gene is TRBJ1-1, the V gene TRBV30; tentative D call: TRBD1 (5 bases). Trimming removed 8 bases at V and 4 bases at J, with 14 bases between. CDR1 is GTSNPN, CDR2 SVGIG, per germline (reference sequence). The CDR3 runs 12 residues. CDR3 amino acids: CARQRGATEAFF. In nucleotides, the CDR3 is TGTGCCCGTCAAAGGGGTGCCACTGAAGCTTTCTTT.

The chain employs TRBV27 and TRBJ2-2; D ambiguous. Germline V gene lookup returns CDR1 MNHEY and CDR2 SMNVEV (reference sequence). The CDR3 loop spans 16 amino acids. Trimming removed 3 bases at V and 3 bases at J, with 14 bases between. DNA for the CDR3: TGTGCCAGCAGTTTGCCCCCCGTTGGGGACACCGGGGAGCTGTTTTTT. This codes for CASSLPPVGDTGELFF.

The V and J genes are TRBV5-1 and TRBJ2-2; 14 bases line up with TRBD2. The CDR3 contains 17 residues. The germline V gene encodes CDR1 SGHRS and CDR2 YFSETQ. Losses at the gene ends were 1 base for V and 4 bases for J; bases not matched to a gene: 3. Here the CDR3 reads CASSLWGTSGGTGELFF. The CDR3, as DNA: TGCGCCAGCAGCTTGTGGGGGACTAGCGGGGGCACCGGGGAGCTGTTTTTT.

V usage is TRBV27 and J usage is TRBJ2-7; 9 bases map to TRBD2. CDR3 size: 15 residues. CDR1 MNHEY and CDR2 SMNVEV come from the germline V gene (reference sequence). V shed 1 base, J shed 6 bases, and the junction held 7 bases outside the gene matches. CDR3 region: CASSLYASGAGEQYF. The CDR3 bases are TGTGCCAGCAGTTTATACGCTAGCGGGGCTGGCGAGCAGTACTTC.

The chain uses TRBV7-9 and TRBJ2-7, with 11 bases lining up with TRBD1. Losses at the gene ends were 4 bases for V and 4 bases for J; bases not matched to a gene: 9. Per the germline V gene, CDR1 is SEHNR and CDR2 is FQNEAQ (reference sequence). The CDR3 has 16 residues. CDR3 region: CASSYYTGTGGYEQYF. The CDR3 bases are TGTGCCAGCAGCTATTATACCGGGACAGGGGGTTACGAGCAGTACTTC.

This clone appeared a single time. The chain carries TRBV11-3 and TRBJ2-2; D might be TRBD1 (5 bases). V lost 4 bases, J lost 0 bases, and 6 bases lay in between. There are 14 residues in the CDR3. Germline values: CDR1 SGHNT, CDR2 YENEEA. The CDR3 bases are TGTGCCAGCAGCTCGACAGCGAACACCGGGGAGCTGTTTTTT. Protein product: CASSSTANTGELFF.

The V and J genes are TRBV6-6 and TRBJ1-1; D is unresolved. This CDR3 contains 12 residues. Germline V gene sequence: CDR1 MNHNY, CDR2 SVGAGI (reference sequence). V gave up 7 bases and J gave up 11 bases, with 17 bases separating them. CDR3 bases: TGTGCCAGCATTACTCAGACCCTCGGTGCTTTCTTT. Its protein is CASITQTLGAFF.

This clone was seen just once. This chain uses TRBV19 with TRBJ1-1; no reliable D call. In germline, CDR1 is LNHDA, CDR2 SQIVND (reference sequence). The CDR3 is made up of 11 amino acids. Trimming removed 3 bases at V and 11 bases at J, with 10 bases between. CDR3 nucleotide sequence: TGTGCCAGTAGTATTGTGGGGATCGCTTTCTTT. Translation gives CASSIVGIAFF.

Only one count was recorded for this clone. V usage is TRBV6-5 and J usage is TRBJ2-3, with TRBD2 as a possible D gene (6 bases). CDR1 is MNHEY, CDR2 SVGAGI, per germline. This CDR3 comprises 15 residues. Trimming left V 2 bases short and J 0 bases short, with 9 bases between. The CDR3 DNA follows: TGTGCCAGCAGTTACGGGCGGGGTAGCACAGATACGCAGTATTTT. Encoded protein: CASSYGRGSTDTQYF.

The chain has TRBV6-5 and TRBJ1-6, with D perhaps matching TRBD1 (5 bases). Germline CDR1 and CDR2: MNHEY and SVGAGI. There are 15 residues in the CDR3. V was shortened by 6 bases and J by 10 bases, with 19 bases between the two germline ends. CDR3 sequence: CASSLSSGQGSPLHF. CDR3 DNA: TGTGCCAGCAGCCTTTCATCTGGGCAGGGCTCACCCCTCCACTTT.

The genes are TRBV27 and TRBJ1-6, with 9 nucleotides matching TRBD1. After removal of 5 bases from V and 0 bases from J, the junction contained 8 bases not matched to a gene. CDR1 and CDR2 from the germline V gene are MNHEY and SMNVEV (reference sequence). The CDR3 extends over 18 amino acids. CDR3: CASSRTGTGSSYNSPLHF. In DNA form, the CDR3 reads TGTGCCAGCAGTCGGACCGGGACAGGGAGCTCCTATAATTCACCCCTCCACTTT.

The V gene is TRBV13, the J gene TRBJ1-1, with TRBD1 matching 7 bases. CDR1 and CDR2 (germline): PRHDT, FYEKMQ (reference sequence). With 1 base clipped from V and 2 bases from J, the junction kept 1 base outside the gene matches. CDR3 length: 14 amino acids. The CDR3 sequence is CASSLAGGNTEAFF. The CDR3 DNA reads as TGTGCCAGCAGCTTAGCAGGGGGTAACACTGAAGCTTTCTTT.

The chain carries TRBV19 and TRBJ2-5; D may be TRBD2 (6 bases). V lost 0 bases, J lost 5 bases, and 19 bases lay in between. Germline values: CDR1 LNHDA, CDR2 SQIVND (reference sequence). The CDR3 spans 17 residues. The CDR3 region has the DNA TGTGCCAGTAGTATAGAGGGAATGGCGGGAACGGGCGAGACCCAGTACTTC. Protein: CASSIEGMAGTGETQYF.

The CDR3 sequence is CASSLDRGLNQPQHF. The CDR3 DNA reads as TGTGCCAGCAGCTTAGACCGGGGATTAAATCAGCCCCAGCATTTT. The chain employs TRBV5-5 and TRBJ1-5; D ambiguous. The germline gives CDR1 SGHKS, CDR2 YYEKEE (reference sequence). This CDR3 comprises 15 residues. The germline V and J ends were trimmed by 2 bases and 4 bases, with 13 bases remaining between them.

In its sample, this clone was seen once. The chain joins TRBV6-1 to TRBJ2-1; TRBD2 agrees at 8 bases. Germline V gene lookup returns CDR1 MNHNS and CDR2 SASEGT. V trimming: 1 base; J trimming: 6 bases; junction bases outside the gene matches: 5. The CDR3 sequence is 15 residues long. The chain's CDR3 is CASSEGGSGVNEQFF. The CDR3 bases are TGTGCCAGCAGTGAAGGAGGTAGCGGGGTCAATGAGCAGTTCTTC.

The V call is TRBV2, the J call TRBJ1-1; the match to TRBD1 covers 7 bases. Trimming at V came to 6 bases and at J to 6 bases, leaving 4 bases not matched to a gene. Germline V CDR1 and CDR2: SNHLY, FYNNEI. The CDR3 contains 12 residues. The CDR3 sequence: CASRRQGPEAFF. DNA for the CDR3: TGTGCCAGCAGGAGACAGGGACCTGAAGCTTTCTTT.